Presented here are 4 T cell receptor beta chains from one specimen sequenced in a study of T cell repertoires in aging, cancer and after chemotherapy (dated by TCRdb to between 2018 and 2021). Instrument used: Illumina MiSeq. Rearranged TRB sequences spanning V, D and J segments were amplified by multiplex touch-down PCR using a mixed TRB-A/B primer pool. Through fastp at Q25 and MiXCR, TCRdb rebuilt clones from the public reads, retaining in-frame beta chains. Rows are combined by CDR3 protein, so each entry shows the most common genes and DNA. This sample is represented by about 770 distinct CDR3 sequences; around 50% of them were singletons. The top ten hold just under 20% of the sample. Instead of sorted cells or RNA, genomic DNA extracted from peripheral blood served as the source for amplifying TCR beta rearrangements. Sample: blood. The receptors originated from a human donor with a solid tumor.

This chain connects TRBV19 to TRBJ1-6; no definite D call. The germline V gene encodes CDR1 LNHDA and CDR2 SQIVND (reference sequence). This CDR3 has 13 amino acids. V dropped 9 bases and J dropped 5 bases, with 11 bases sitting between them. CDR3 sequence reads: CASKSRDNSPLHF. DNA for the CDR3: TGTGCCAGCAAGAGTCGGGATAATTCACCCCTCCACTTT.

The chain recombines TRBV12-3 or TRBV12-4 with TRBJ2-7; 11 bases align to TRBD1. The CDR3 runs 14 residues. V lost 1 base, J lost 4 bases, and 0 bases stayed unmatched. The CDR3 DNA reads TGTGCCAGCAGTTTAGGGGACAGGGGGTACGAGCAGTACTTC. Its translation: CASSLGDRGYEQYF.

The chain recombines TRBV30 with TRBJ1-4; 7 bases are shared with TRBD1. The CDR3 sequence is 14 residues long. Germline-derived CDR1 and CDR2 are GTSNPN and SVGIG (reference sequence). V shed 1 base, J shed 8 bases, and the junction held 7 bases outside the gene matches. CDR3 sequence (DNA): TGTGCCTGGAGTGGGAGGGGGCTAGAAGAAAAACTGTTTTTT. Protein product: CAWSGRGLEEKLFF.

The rearrangement uses TRBV20-1 and TRBJ1-2; D ambiguous. Germline V gene lookup returns CDR1 DFQATT and CDR2 SNEGSKA (reference sequence). Trimming cost V 0 bases and J 4 bases, with 18 bases left between them. This CDR3 comprises 16 residues. The CDR3 region is CSARDLLGSGSYGYTF. The CDR3 nucleotides are TGCAGTGCTAGAGATTTATTGGGTTCGGGATCCTATGGCTACACCTTC.